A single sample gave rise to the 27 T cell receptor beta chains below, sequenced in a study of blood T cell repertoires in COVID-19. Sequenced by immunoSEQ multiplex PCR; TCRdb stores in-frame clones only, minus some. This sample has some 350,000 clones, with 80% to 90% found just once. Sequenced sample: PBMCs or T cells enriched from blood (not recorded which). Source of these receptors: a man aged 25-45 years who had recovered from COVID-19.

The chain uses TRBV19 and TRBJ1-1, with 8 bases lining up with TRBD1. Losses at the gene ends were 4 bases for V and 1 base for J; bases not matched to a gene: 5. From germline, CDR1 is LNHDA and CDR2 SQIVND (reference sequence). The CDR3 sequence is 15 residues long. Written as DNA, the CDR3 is TGTGCCAGTAGTAGCCCCGGACAGGGGAACACTGAAGCTTTCTTT. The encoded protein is CASSSPGQGNTEAFF. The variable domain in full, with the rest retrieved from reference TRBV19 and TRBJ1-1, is DGGITQSPKYLFRKEGQNVTLSCEQNLNHDAMYWYRQDPGQGLRLIYYSQIVNDFQKGDIAEGYSVSREKKESFPLTVTSAQKNPTAFYLCASSSPGQGNTEAFFGQGTRLTVV.

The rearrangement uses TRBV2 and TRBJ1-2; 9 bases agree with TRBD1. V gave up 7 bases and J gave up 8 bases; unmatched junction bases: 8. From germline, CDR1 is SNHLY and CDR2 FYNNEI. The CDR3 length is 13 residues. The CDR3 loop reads CASKWDRVEGYTF. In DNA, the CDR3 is TGTGCCAGCAAATGGGACAGGGTGGAAGGCTACACCTTC.

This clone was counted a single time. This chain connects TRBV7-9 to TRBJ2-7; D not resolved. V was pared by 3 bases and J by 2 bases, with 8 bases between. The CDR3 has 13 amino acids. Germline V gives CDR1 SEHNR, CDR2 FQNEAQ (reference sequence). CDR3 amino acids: CASSFGSTYEQYF. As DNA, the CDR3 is TGTGCCAGCAGCTTTGGCAGTACCTACGAGCAGTACTTC.

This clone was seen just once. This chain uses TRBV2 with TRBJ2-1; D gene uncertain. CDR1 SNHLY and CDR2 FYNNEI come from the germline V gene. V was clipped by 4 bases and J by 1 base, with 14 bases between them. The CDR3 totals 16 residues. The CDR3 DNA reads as TGTGCCAGCAGTGGCTACGCAGCGCGGTCCTACAATGAGCAGTTCTTC. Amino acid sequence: CASSGYAARSYNEQFF.

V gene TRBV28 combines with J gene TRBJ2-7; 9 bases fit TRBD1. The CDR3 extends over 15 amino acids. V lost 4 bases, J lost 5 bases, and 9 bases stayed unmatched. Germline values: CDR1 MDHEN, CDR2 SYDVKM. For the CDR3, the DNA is TGTGCCAGCAGTTCAGCCGGGACAGGGCGCCACGAGCAGTACTTC. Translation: CASSSAGTGRHEQYF. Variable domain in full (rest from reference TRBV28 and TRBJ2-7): DVKVTQSSRYLVKRTGEKVFLECVQDMDHENMFWYRQDPGLGLRLIYFSYDVKMKEKGDIPEGYSVSREKKERFSLILESASTNQTSMYLCASSSAGTGRHEQYFGPGTRLTVT.

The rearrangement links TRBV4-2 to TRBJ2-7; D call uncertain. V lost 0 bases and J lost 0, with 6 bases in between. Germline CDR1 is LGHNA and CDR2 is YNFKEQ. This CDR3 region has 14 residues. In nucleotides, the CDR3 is TGTGCCAGCAGCCAAGATGTACTCTCCTACGAGCAGTACTTC. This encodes CASSQDVLSYEQYF.

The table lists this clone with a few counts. In DNA, the CDR3 is TGTGCCAGCAAAGGGGGTAGTGAAGGCTACACCTTC. It codes for CASKGGSEGYTF. The chain uses TRBV7-9 and TRBJ1-2, with a possible D match to TRBD1 (6 bases). The germline gives CDR1 SEHNR, CDR2 FQNEAQ (reference sequence). This CDR3 spans 12 amino acids. The V end was cut by 7 bases, the J end by 8 bases, with 14 bases between.

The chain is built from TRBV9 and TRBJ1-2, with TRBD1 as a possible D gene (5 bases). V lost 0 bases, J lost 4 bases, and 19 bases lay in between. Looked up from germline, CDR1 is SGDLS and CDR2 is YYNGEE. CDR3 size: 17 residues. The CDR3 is CASSVVAGNPLIYGYTF. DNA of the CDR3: TGTGCCAGCAGCGTAGTGGCAGGGAATCCCTTAATCTATGGCTACACCTTC.

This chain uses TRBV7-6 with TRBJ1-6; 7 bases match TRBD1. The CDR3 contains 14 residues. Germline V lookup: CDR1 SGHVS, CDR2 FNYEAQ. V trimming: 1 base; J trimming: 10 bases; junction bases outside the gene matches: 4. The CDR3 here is CASSLEDRDSPLHF. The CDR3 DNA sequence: TGTGCCAGCAGCTTAGAAGACAGGGACTCACCCCTCCACTTT.

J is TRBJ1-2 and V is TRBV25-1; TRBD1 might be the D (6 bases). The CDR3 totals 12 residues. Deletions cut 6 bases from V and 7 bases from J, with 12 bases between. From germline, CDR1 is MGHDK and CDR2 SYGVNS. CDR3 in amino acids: CASREGGPGYTF. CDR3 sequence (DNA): TGTGCCAGCAGGGAGGGGGGGCCTGGCTACACCTTC.

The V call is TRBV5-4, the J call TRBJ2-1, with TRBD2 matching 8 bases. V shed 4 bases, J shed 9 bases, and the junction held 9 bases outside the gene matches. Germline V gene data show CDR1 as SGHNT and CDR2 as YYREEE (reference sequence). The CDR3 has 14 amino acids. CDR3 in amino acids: CASSAPGLVGEQFF. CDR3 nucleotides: TGTGCCAGCAGCGCCCCGGGACTAGTAGGTGAGCAGTTCTTC.

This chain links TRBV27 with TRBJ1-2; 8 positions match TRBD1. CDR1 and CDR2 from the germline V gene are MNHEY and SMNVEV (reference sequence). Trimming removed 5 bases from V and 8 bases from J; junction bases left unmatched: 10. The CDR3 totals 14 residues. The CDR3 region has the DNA TGTGCCAGCAGTCCTAGGGACGCAGGGGGCGGCTACACCTTC. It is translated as CASSPRDAGGGYTF.

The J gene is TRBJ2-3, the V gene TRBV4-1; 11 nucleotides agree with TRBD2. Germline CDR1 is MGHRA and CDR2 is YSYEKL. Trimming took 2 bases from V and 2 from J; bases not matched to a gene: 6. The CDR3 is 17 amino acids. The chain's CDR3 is CASSQLAGGPDTDTQYF. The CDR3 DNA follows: TGCGCCAGCAGCCAACTAGCGGGGGGCCCCGACACAGATACGCAGTATTTT.

CDR3 DNA: TGTGCCACCACTTATGGACGGTGGGGGGATTCACCCCTCCACTTT. It is translated as CATTYGRWGDSPLHF. The chain joins TRBV2 to TRBJ1-6; TRBD1 is a possible D gene (5 bases). This CDR3 has 15 amino acids. Germline lookup yields CDR1 SNHLY and CDR2 FYNNEI. The V gene lost 10 bases and the J gene lost 8 bases, with 21 bases spanning the gap.

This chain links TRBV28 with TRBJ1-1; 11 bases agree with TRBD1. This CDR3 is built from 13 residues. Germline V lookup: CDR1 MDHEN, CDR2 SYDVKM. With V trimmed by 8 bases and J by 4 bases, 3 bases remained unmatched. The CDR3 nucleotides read TGTGCCAGCCGGACAGGGGGCGTCACTGAAGCTTTCTTT. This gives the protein CASRTGGVTEAFF.

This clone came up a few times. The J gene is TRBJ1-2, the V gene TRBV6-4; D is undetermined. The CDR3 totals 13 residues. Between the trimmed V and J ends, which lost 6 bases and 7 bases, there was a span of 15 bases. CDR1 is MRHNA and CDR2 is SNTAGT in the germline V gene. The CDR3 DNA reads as TGTGCCAGCAGCCCGACTTGGGTTGGTGGCTACACCTTC. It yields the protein CASSPTWVGGYTF.

The CDR3 DNA is TGTGCCAGCAGCCAAGTGGGCAGGCAGGCAGAGACCCAGTACTTC. Translation: CASSQVGRQAETQYF. The chain recombines TRBV3-1 (or the pseudogene TRBV3-2) with TRBJ2-5; the D is unclear. CDR3 length: 15 residues. Germline values: CDR1 LGHDT, CDR2 YNNKEL (reference sequence). V dropped 1 base and J dropped 4 bases, with 13 bases sitting between them.

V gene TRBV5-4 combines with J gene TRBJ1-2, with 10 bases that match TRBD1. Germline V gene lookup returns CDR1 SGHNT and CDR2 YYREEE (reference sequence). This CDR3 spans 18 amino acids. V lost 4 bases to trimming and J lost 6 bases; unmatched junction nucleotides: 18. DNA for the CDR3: TGTGCCAGCAGCCGAGACGCTCCCGCCAAGACAGGGGGCGATGGCTACACCTTC. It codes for CASSRDAPAKTGGDGYTF.

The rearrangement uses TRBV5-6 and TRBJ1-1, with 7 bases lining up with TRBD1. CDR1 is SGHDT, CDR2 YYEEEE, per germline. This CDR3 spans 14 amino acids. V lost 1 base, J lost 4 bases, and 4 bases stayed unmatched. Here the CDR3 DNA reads TGTGCCAGCAGCTTGAGGGGGCTAGGCACTGAAGCTTTCTTT. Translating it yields CASSLRGLGTEAFF. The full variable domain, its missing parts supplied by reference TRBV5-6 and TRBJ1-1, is DAGVTQSPTHLIKTRGQQVTLRCSPKSGHDTVSWYQQALGQGPQFIFQYYEEEERQRGNFPDRFSGHQFPNYSSELNVNALLLGDSALYLCASSLRGLGTEAFFGQGTRLTVV.

CDR3 DNA sequence: TGTGCCAGCAGTTCCGGGACATGGCCCTACGAGCAGTACTTC. As protein: CASSSGTWPYEQYF. The chain uses TRBV6-6 and TRBJ2-7, with D possibly being TRBD1 (6 bases). The V gene lost 4 bases and the J gene lost 2 bases, with 12 bases spanning the gap. CDR1 and CDR2 from the germline V gene are MNHNY and SVGAGI (reference sequence). The CDR3 is 14 residues long.

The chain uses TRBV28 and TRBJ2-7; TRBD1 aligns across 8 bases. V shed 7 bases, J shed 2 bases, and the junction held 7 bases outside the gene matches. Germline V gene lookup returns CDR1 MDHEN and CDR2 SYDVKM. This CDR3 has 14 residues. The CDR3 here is CASKPGQDTYEQYF. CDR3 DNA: TGTGCCAGCAAACCGGGACAGGACACCTACGAGCAGTACTTC.

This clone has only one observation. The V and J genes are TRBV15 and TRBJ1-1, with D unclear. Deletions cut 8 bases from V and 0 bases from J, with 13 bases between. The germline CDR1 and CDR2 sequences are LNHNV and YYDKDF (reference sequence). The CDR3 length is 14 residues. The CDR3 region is CATRGSLLNTEAFF. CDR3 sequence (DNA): TGTGCCACCCGGGGTTCACTCTTGAACACTGAAGCTTTCTTT. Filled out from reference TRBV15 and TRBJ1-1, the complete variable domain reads DAMVIQNPRYQVTQFGKPVTLSCSQTLNHNVMYWYQQKSSQAPKLLFHYYDKDFNNEADTPDNFQSRRPNTSFCFLDIRSPGLGDTAMYLCATRGSLLNTEAFFGQGTRLTVV.

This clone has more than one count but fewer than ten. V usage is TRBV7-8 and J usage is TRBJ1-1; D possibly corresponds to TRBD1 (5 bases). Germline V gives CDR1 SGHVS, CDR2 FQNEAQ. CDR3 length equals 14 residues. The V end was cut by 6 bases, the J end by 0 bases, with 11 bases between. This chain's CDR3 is CASSLAGMNTEAFF. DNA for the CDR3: TGTGCCAGCAGTTTGGCAGGGATGAACACTGAAGCTTTCTTT.

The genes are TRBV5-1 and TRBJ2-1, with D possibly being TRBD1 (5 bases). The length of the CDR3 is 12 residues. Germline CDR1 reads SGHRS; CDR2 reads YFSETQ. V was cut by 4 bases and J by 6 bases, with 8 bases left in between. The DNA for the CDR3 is TGCGCCAGCAGCGCGACAGTCAATGAGCAGTTCTTC. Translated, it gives CASSATVNEQFF.

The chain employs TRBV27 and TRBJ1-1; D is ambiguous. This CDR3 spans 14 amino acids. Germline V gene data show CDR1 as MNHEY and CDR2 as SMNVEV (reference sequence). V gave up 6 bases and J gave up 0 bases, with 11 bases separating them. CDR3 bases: TGTGCCAGCAGGAATCGAGTAATGAACACTGAAGCTTTCTTT. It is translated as CASRNRVMNTEAFF.

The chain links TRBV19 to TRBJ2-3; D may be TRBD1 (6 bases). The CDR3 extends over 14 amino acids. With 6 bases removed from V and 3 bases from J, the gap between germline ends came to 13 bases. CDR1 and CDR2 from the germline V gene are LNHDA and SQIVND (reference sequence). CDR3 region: CASSKATGTDTQYF. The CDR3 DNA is TGTGCCAGTAGCAAAGCTACAGGGACAGATACGCAGTATTTT.

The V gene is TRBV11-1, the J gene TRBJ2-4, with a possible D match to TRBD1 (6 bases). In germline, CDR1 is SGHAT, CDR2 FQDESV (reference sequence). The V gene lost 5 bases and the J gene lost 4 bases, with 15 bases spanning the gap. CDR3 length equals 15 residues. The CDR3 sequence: CASSQSHRVKNIQYF. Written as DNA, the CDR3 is TGTGCCAGCAGCCAATCCCACAGGGTAAAAAACATTCAGTACTTC.